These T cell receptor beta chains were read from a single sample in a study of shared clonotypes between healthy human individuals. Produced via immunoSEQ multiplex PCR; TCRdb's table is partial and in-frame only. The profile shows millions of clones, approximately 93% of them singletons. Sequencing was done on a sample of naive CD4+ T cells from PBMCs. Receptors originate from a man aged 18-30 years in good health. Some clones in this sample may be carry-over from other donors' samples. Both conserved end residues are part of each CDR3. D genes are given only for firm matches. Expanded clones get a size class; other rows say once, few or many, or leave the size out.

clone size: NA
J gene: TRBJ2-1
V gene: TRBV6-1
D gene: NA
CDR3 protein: CASTGNEQFF
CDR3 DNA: TGTGCCAGCACTGGTAATGAGCAGTTCTTC

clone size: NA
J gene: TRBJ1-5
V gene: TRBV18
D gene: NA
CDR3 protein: CASSPLSNQPQHF
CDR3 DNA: TGTGCCAGCTCGCCGTTAAGCAATCAGCCCCAGCATTTT

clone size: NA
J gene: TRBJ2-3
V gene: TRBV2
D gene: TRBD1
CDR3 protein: CASRRWGTGGSDTQYF
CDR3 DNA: TGTGCCAGCAGGCGCTGGGGGACAGGGGGCTCAGATACGCAGTATTTT

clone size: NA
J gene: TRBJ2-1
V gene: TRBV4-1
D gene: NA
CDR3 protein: CASSQDRSITGKQFF
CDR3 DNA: TGCGCCAGCAGCCAAGATCGGAGCATAACGGGGAAGCAGTTCTTC

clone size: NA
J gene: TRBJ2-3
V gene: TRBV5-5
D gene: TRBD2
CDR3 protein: CASSPSGYTDTQYF
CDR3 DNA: TGTGCCAGCAGCCCTAGCGGGTACACAGATACGCAGTATTTT

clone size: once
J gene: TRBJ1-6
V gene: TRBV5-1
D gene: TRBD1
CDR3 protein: CASSLTGGWDNSPLHF
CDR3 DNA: TGCGCCAGCAGCTTGACAGGGGGCTGGGATAATTCACCCCTCCACTTT

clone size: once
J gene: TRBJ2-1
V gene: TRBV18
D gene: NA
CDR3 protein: CASSPVWGNEQFF
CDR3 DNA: TGTGCCAGCTCCCCAGTATGGGGTAATGAGCAGTTCTTC

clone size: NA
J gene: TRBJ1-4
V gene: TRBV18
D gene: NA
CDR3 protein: CASSPQTPEGEKLFF
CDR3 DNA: TGTGCCAGCTCACCACAAACCCCAGAGGGTGAAAAACTGTTTTTT

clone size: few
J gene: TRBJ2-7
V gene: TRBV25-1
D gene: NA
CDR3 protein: CASSGSGAFYEQYF
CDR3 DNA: TGTGCCAGCAGTGGATCGGGAGCCTTTTACGAGCAGTACTTC

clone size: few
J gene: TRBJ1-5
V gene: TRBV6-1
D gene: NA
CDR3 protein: CASQHSYSNQPQHF
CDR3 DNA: TGTGCCAGCCAACACAGCTATAGCAATCAGCCCCAGCATTTT

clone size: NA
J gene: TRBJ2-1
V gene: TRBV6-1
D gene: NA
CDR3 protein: CASRLTPGTYNEQFF
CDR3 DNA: TGTGCCAGCAGATTGACCCCTGGGACTTACAATGAGCAGTTCTTC

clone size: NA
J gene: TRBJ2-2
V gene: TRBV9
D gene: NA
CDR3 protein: CASSVALLRGLWNTGELFF
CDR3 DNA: TGTGCCAGCAGCGTAGCCCTATTGCGGGGTCTGTGGAACACCGGGGAGCTGTTTTTT